This T cell receptor beta chain was documented in a study of technical replicates of blood from a handful of donors. The repertoire was sequenced with immunoSEQ multiplex PCR; TCRdb's copy has only in-frame clones and lacks some. The data show roughly 50,000 clones, more than 90% seen once. This receptor was identified in a human donor in good health. Some clones in this sample may be carry-over from other donors' samples. The sequenced sample consisted of PBMCs.

The CDR3 DNA sequence: TGCAGCGTTGAGTTTGACAGGGGGAATGAGCAGTTCTTC. It yields the protein CSVEFDRGNEQFF. The chain couples TRBV29-1 to TRBJ2-1; the match to TRBD1 covers 9 bases. Germline V gene lookup returns CDR1 SQVTM and CDR2 ANQGSEA. J lost 7 bases, V lost 3 bases, and 4 bases had no gene match. The CDR3 totals 13 residues.